This entry lists 26 T cell receptor beta chains sequenced from one sample in a study of HIV-infected patients and healthy controls. A single record per CDR3 protein comes from TCRdb applying MiXCR to the 5' RACE reads. The profile shows about 64,000 distinct CDR3 sequences, around 21% of them singletons. Sequencing was done on a sample of CD4+ T cells from blood. These receptors were obtained from a human donor in good health.

This clonotype was recorded at least ten times. V usage is TRBV6-5 and J usage is TRBJ1-2; D gene unclear. The CDR3 totals 14 residues. From germline, CDR1 is MNHEY and CDR2 SVGAGI. Trimming removed 6 bases at V and 0 bases at J, with 11 bases between. The CDR3 sequence is CASRPPLANYGYTF. CDR3 in DNA: TGTGCCAGCAGGCCACCGCTAGCTAACTATGGCTACACCTTC.

The chain links TRBV2 to TRBJ1-1, with a possible D match to TRBD1 (6 bases). Trimming pared 4 bases from V and 1 base from J, leaving 22 bases between. The CDR3 sequence is 18 residues long. Germline V lookup: CDR1 SNHLY, CDR2 FYNNEI. In DNA form, the CDR3 reads TGTGCCAGCAGTGCACTGCGTGCCAACAGGGACCAGAACACTGAAGCTTTCTTT. Translated, it gives CASSALRANRDQNTEAFF.

This clonotype occurred a few times. The chain combines TRBV30 with TRBJ2-2, with 9 bases aligning to TRBD1. Germline values: CDR1 GTSNPN, CDR2 SVGIG (reference sequence). With V trimmed by 1 base and J by 8 bases, 5 bases remained unmatched. CDR3 length equals 14 residues. For the CDR3, the DNA is TGTGCCTGGAGTGGGGGGACAGGGCCTGGGGAGCTGTTTTTT. Encoded protein: CAWSGGTGPGELFF. The whole variable domain, remainder taken from reference TRBV30 and TRBJ2-2, is SQTIHQWPATLVQPVGSPLSLECTVEGTSNPNLYWYRQAAGRGLQLLFYSVGIGQISSEVPQNLSASRPQDRQFILSSKKLLLSDSGFYLCAWSGGTGPGELFFGEGSRLTVL.

This clonotype was counted ten times or more. V gene TRBV12-5 combines with J gene TRBJ1-5, with 7 bases that match TRBD1. The germline CDR1 and CDR2 sequences are LGHNT and FRNRAP. The ends lost 1 base at V and 0 bases at J; junction bases unmatched: 12. The CDR3 loop spans 19 amino acids. The CDR3 protein is CASGLDQRGQRVSNQPQHF. In nucleotides, the CDR3 is TGTGCTAGTGGTTTGGACCAAAGGGGACAGAGAGTTAGCAATCAGCCCCAGCATTTT.

V gene TRBV2 combines with J gene TRBJ2-5, with 7 bases aligning to TRBD1. Germline V gives CDR1 SNHLY, CDR2 FYNNEI. After removal of 6 bases from V and 6 bases from J, the junction contained 7 bases not matched to a gene. The CDR3 is 13 residues long. The CDR3 nucleotides read TGTGCCAGCAGGACAGGGCCCGCGAAGACCCAGTACTTC. The encoded protein is CASRTGPAKTQYF. Using reference TRBV2 and TRBJ2-5 for the parts outside the CDR3, the full variable domain is EPEVTQTPSHQVTQMGQEVILRCVPISNHLYFYWYRQILGQKVEFLVSFYNNEISEKSEIFDDQFSVERPDGSNFTLKIRSTKLEDSAMYFCASRTGPAKTQYFGPGTRLLVL.

This clonotype was observed at least ten times. The chain has TRBV20-1 and TRBJ1-3; the match to TRBD1 covers 10 bases. J gave up 4 bases and V 0 bases, and 9 bases lay outside the gene matches. CDR3 size: 17 residues. The germline CDR1 and CDR2 sequences are DFQATT and SNEGSKA (reference sequence). The CDR3 region is CSARDPRQGAWGNTIYF. The CDR3 DNA is TGCAGTGCTAGAGACCCTCGACAGGGGGCTTGGGGAAACACCATATATTTT.

At least ten counts were recorded for this clonotype. The chain couples TRBV29-1 to TRBJ1-1; no clear D. Trimming shortened V by 4 bases and J by 5 bases, and 11 bases separated the two germline ends. This CDR3 spans 12 amino acids. Germline lookup yields CDR1 SQVTM and CDR2 ANQGSEA. The CDR3, as DNA: TGCAGCGTTGGCGGGATGAGGACTGAAGCTTTCTTT. As protein: CSVGGMRTEAFF.

This clonotype has ten or more counts. The chain joins TRBV6-1 to TRBJ1-2; D is possibly TRBD1 (5 bases). The CDR3 has 14 residues. With 2 bases removed from V and 4 bases from J, the gap between germline ends came to 11 bases. The germline CDR1 and CDR2 sequences are MNHNS and SASEGT. CDR3 sequence reads: CASSEPGRSYGYTF. The CDR3, as DNA: TGTGCCAGCAGTGAACCGGGACGAAGCTATGGCTACACCTTC.

The chain employs TRBV20-1 and TRBJ2-7, with 11 bases that match TRBD1. This CDR3 is built from 13 residues. CDR1 is DFQATT and CDR2 is SNEGSKA in the germline V gene (reference sequence). Trimming removed 6 bases from V and 3 bases from J; junction bases left unmatched: 4. The CDR3 region is CSAGTGGDYEQYF. The CDR3 nucleotides are TGCAGTGCCGGGACAGGGGGAGACTACGAGCAGTACTTC.

The chain employs TRBV29-1 and TRBJ2-3, with D perhaps TRBD1 or TRBD2 (5 bases each). This CDR3 has 14 residues. Germline lookup yields CDR1 SQVTM and CDR2 ANQGSEA. V was pared by 4 bases and J by 3 bases, with 14 bases between. The CDR3: CSVAGLWGTDTQYF. Written as DNA, the CDR3 is TGCAGCGTTGCCGGCCTGTGGGGGACAGATACGCAGTATTTT.

In its sample, this clonotype was seen many times. The CDR3 DNA reads TGTGCCAGCAGCGTAAATGGAAGGGGCGAGGATGAGCAGTTCTTC. This sequence encodes CASSVNGRGEDEQFF. The J gene is TRBJ2-1, the V gene TRBV9, with D possibly TRBD1 on 5 matching bases. The germline CDR1 and CDR2 sequences are SGDLS and YYNGEE. This CDR3 has 15 residues. V was shortened by 1 base and J by 8 bases, with 16 bases between the two germline ends.

This clonotype was seen repeatedly, ten times or more. This chain uses TRBV12-3 or TRBV12-4 with TRBJ2-3; D is ambiguous. CDR3 length: 14 amino acids. The V and J ends lost 5 bases and 2 bases respectively, with 11 bases between them. The CDR3 coding sequence is TGTGCCAGCAGTCATCGACATTCCACAGATACGCAGTATTTT. Its translation is CASSHRHSTDTQYF.

The gene calls are TRBV7-6 and TRBJ2-7; no clear D. Germline-derived CDR1 and CDR2 are SGHVS and FNYEAQ. The germline V and J ends were trimmed by 0 bases and 4 bases, with 13 bases remaining between them. The CDR3 covers 15 residues. The DNA for the CDR3 is TGTGCCAGCAGCTTAGCGGGCCCGAATACTTACGAGCAGTACTTC. This sequence encodes CASSLAGPNTYEQYF.

This clonotype was recorded at least ten times. This chain connects TRBV5-6 to TRBJ2-3, with 12 positions matching TRBD2. This CDR3 is 16 amino acids long. The V and J ends lost 4 bases and 0 bases, in that order; junction bases with no gene match: 3. The germline V gene has CDR1 SGHDT and CDR2 YYEEEE. This chain's CDR3 is CASSLTSGSSTDTQYF. For the CDR3, the DNA is TGTGCCAGCAGCCTGACTAGCGGGAGTAGCACAGATACGCAGTATTTT.

The sample holds many counts of this clonotype. The chain links TRBV5-1 to TRBJ2-7; TRBD1 matches at 7 bases. This CDR3 comprises 17 residues. J was trimmed by 1 base and V by 0 bases; bases with no gene match: 10. Looked up from germline, CDR1 is SGHRS and CDR2 is YFSETQ. The CDR3 DNA reads TGCGCCAGCAGCTTGGCCCGAACAGGGGAAGTGTCCTACGAGCAGTACTTC. This codes for CASSLARTGEVSYEQYF.

The chain recombines TRBV20-1 with TRBJ2-3, with 13 bases that match TRBD2. Germline CDR1 DFQATT, CDR2 SNEGSKA (reference sequence). There are 19 residues in the CDR3. Trimming at V came to 5 bases and at J to 4 bases, leaving 18 bases not matched to a gene. CDR3 sequence: CSASPSRLAGGPGADTQYF. The CDR3 coding sequence is TGCAGTGCTTCTCCTTCCCGACTAGCGGGGGGCCCCGGAGCAGATACGCAGTATTTT.

Many counts were recorded for this clonotype. The chain couples TRBV5-5 to TRBJ2-3; weak D call: TRBD2 (6 bases). The CDR3 has 18 amino acids. The V end lost 4 bases, the J end lost 2 bases, and 23 bases lay between the germline ends. The germline V gene has CDR1 SGHKS and CDR2 YYEKEE (reference sequence). The CDR3 DNA is TGTGCCAGCAGCCACCGGGGCGGGGCCACGATAAACACAGATACGCAGTATTTT. This codes for CASSHRGGATINTDTQYF.

The rearrangement uses TRBV7-6 and TRBJ2-7; 10 bases fit TRBD1. The CDR3 totals 16 residues. CDR1 and CDR2 from the germline V gene are SGHVS and FNYEAQ. J gave up 7 bases and V 1 base, and 10 bases lay outside the gene matches. The CDR3 here is CASSLGMGQGSGEQYF. DNA for the CDR3: TGTGCCAGCAGCTTAGGTATGGGACAGGGGTCTGGAGAGCAGTACTTC. The whole variable domain, remainder taken from reference TRBV7-6 and TRBJ2-7, is GAGVSQSPRYKVTKRGQDVALRCDPISGHVSLYWYRQALGQGPEFLTYFNYEAQQDKSGLPNDRFSAERPEGSISTLTIQRTEQRDSAMYRCASSLGMGQGSGEQYFGPGTRLTVT.

The chain couples TRBV19 to TRBJ2-5; D not resolved. Germline loops: CDR1 LNHDA, CDR2 SQIVND (reference sequence). The CDR3 is 13 amino acids. V lost 4 bases and J 4 bases, leaving 10 bases between the germline ends. In DNA form, the CDR3 reads TGTGCCAGTAGTAGGTCAGGTGGAGAGACCCAGTACTTC. This gives the protein CASSRSGGETQYF.

V usage is TRBV5-6 and J usage is TRBJ2-5; D might be TRBD1 (5 bases). The germline V gene has CDR1 SGHDT and CDR2 YYEEEE. The CDR3 is 15 residues long. The V and J ends lost 0 bases and 6 bases respectively, with 15 bases between them. CDR3 residues: CASSLGIVRAKTQYF. The CDR3 nucleotides read TGTGCCAGCAGCTTGGGTATCGTCAGGGCGAAGACCCAGTACTTC. Full variable domain (outside the CDR3, taken from reference TRBV5-6 and TRBJ2-5): DAGVTQSPTHLIKTRGQQVTLRCSPKSGHDTVSWYQQALGQGPQFIFQYYEEEERQRGNFPDRFSGHQFPNYSSELNVNALLLGDSALYLCASSLGIVRAKTQYFGPGTRLLVL.

The chain couples TRBV6-5 to TRBJ2-1; the D gene could be TRBD1 or TRBD2 (5 bases each). In germline, CDR1 is MNHEY, CDR2 SVGAGI. This CDR3 is built from 13 residues. Trimming removed 6 bases from V and 6 bases from J, with 12 bases in between. In DNA, the CDR3 is TGTGCCAGCAGACGCCAGGGAGCCAATGAGCAGTTCTTC. Protein: CASRRQGANEQFF.

This chain links TRBV2 with TRBJ2-1, with 8 bases aligning to TRBD1. The CDR3 spans 14 residues. V gave up 5 bases and J gave up 9 bases; unmatched junction bases: 9. Germline lookup yields CDR1 SNHLY and CDR2 FYNNEI. Here the CDR3 DNA reads TGTGCCAGCAGTAGGAACAGGGGGTATGGTGAGCAGTTCTTC. Amino acids: CASSRNRGYGEQFF.

This clonotype has a handful of counts. The V and J genes are TRBV19 and TRBJ1-1; D is uncertain. The germline V gene has CDR1 LNHDA and CDR2 SQIVND (reference sequence). Trimming cost V 1 base and J 4 bases, with 7 bases left between them. The CDR3 contains 13 residues. CDR3 protein: CASSIGGSTEAFF. Written as DNA, the CDR3 is TGTGCCAGTAGTATAGGAGGGAGCACTGAAGCTTTCTTT.

This clonotype has only a few counts. This chain links TRBV7-6 with TRBJ1-5; no definite D call. The ends were cut back, 5 bases at V and 8 bases at J, with 13 bases in the middle. The length of the CDR3 is 13 residues. Germline-derived CDR1 and CDR2 are SGHVS and FNYEAQ. This CDR3 is CASSPEENKPQHF. As DNA, the CDR3 is TGTGCCAGCAGCCCGGAAGAGAATAAGCCCCAGCATTTT. Combining the CDR3 with reference TRBV7-6 and TRBJ1-5 gives the whole variable domain GAGVSQSPRYKVTKRGQDVALRCDPISGHVSLYWYRQALGQGPEFLTYFNYEAQQDKSGLPNDRFSAERPEGSISTLTIQRTEQRDSAMYRCASSPEENKPQHFGDGTRLSIL.

This clonotype was found once. A much larger clone lies a single base off, so this may be a read error. The chain uses TRBV24-1 and TRBJ2-5, with 8 nucleotides matching TRBD1. Trimming at V came to 4 bases and at J to 1 base, leaving 10 bases not matched to a gene. Germline values: CDR1 KGHDR, CDR2 SFDVKD. The CDR3 runs to 17 residues. The CDR3 loop is CATSDSLTGASQETQYF. CDR3 sequence (DNA): TGTGCCACCAGTGACTCACTGACAGGGGCCAGCCAAGAGACCCAGTACTTC.

This clonotype appeared a few times. The chain combines TRBV12-3 or TRBV12-4 with TRBJ2-7, with unresolved D. The CDR3 is 13 residues long. With 1 base removed from V and 2 bases from J, the gap between germline ends came to 6 bases. CDR3 DNA sequence: TGTGCCAGCAGTTTAGGGGGAACCTACGAGCAGTACTTC. Protein sequence: CASSLGGTYEQYF.